The clone carrying this T cell receptor (beta chain) was detected ten times or more. The ends were cut back, 2 bases at V and 7 bases at J, with 9 bases in the middle. This CDR3 has 14 residues. Germline V CDR1 and CDR2: SGHTA, FQGNSA. TCRdb itself ran the RT-PCR reads through MiXCR, one entry per CDR3 protein. The table includes about 680,000 distinct CDR3 sequences, more than 13% detected once. The sample taken for sequencing was memory CD4+ T cells from blood. This chain links TRBV7-2 with TRBJ1-6, with TRBD1 as a possible D gene (6 bases). This receptor was identified in a female donor in good health, serving as a healthy control. CDR3 sequence reads: CASSLRTANSPLHF. The CDR3 nucleotides read TGTGCCAGCAGCTTACGGACAGCAAATTCACCCCTCCACTTT.